This TCR beta chain was sequenced for a study of T-cell reconstitution after alpha-beta-depleted transplantation in children. General study results and limits: Some patients' high day-60 TCRbeta diversity was traced to surviving recipient T cells and thymic progenitors. Among T cells one year after transplant, newly produced cells accounted for most counts and diversity. Two months or so post-transplant, alpha-beta T cells reportedly derived from several hundred expanded graft clones.

In this sample, this clonotype turned up a few times. The target antigen is unknown. TCRbeta library preparation incorporated unique molecular identifiers. One entry per CDR3 protein results from TCRdb running MiXCR on the PCR reads. The sample lists under 850,000 distinct CDR3 sequences; around 13% were seen once. The receptor was derived from a girl aged 2 to 9 with congenital amegakaryocytic thrombocytopenia, due to receive a stem cell transplant. Sequencing was performed on PBMCs, taken before TCRalphabeta/CD19-depleted stem cell transplant.

The CDR3 spells CSAPTEGQAGVYGYTF. CDR3 sequence (DNA): TGCAGTGCCCCGACCGAGGGACAGGCAGGGGTGTATGGCTACACCTTC. This sequence joins TRBV20-1 and TRBJ1-2; 8 nucleotides line up with TRBD1. The ends lost 6 bases at V and 5 bases at J; junction bases unmatched: 17. Looked up from germline, CDR1 is DFQATT and CDR2 is SNEGSKA (reference sequence). The CDR3 loop spans 16 amino acids.